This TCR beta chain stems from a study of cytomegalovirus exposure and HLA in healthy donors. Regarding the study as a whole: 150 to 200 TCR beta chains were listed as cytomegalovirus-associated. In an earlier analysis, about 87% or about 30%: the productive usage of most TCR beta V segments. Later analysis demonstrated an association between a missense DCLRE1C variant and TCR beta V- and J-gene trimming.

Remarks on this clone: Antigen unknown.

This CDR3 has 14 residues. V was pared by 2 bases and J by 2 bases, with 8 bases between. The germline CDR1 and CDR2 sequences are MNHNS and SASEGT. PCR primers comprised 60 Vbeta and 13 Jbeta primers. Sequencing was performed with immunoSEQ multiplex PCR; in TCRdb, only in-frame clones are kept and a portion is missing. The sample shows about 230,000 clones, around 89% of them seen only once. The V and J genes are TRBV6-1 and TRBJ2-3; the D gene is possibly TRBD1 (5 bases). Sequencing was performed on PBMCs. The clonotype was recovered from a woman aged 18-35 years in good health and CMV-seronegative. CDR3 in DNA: TGTGCCAGCAGTGAAAGGGGCCACACAGATACGCAGTATTTT. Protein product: CASSERGHTDTQYF.